This entry concerns a single T cell receptor (beta chain). The antigen is unknown. The sample comes from a study of post-analysis software for immune sequencing data. The overall study: Disease trajectories encompassed relapsing-remitting, secondary progressive and progressive-relapsing multiple sclerosis. Study-wide results and caveats: Samples from one preparation batch, clustered by F measure, grouped strongly together. Multiple sclerosis was associated with a significant reduction in normalized Chao1 diversity relative to controls. Elevated frequency relative to controls characterized roughly 5 TRBV segments in patients, TRBV5-6, TRBV5-1 and TRBV20-1 among them.

Germline assignment: CDR1 SEHNR and CDR2 FQNEAQ (reference sequence). V dropped 0 bases and J dropped 4; count of bases not matched to a gene: 8. This CDR3 is 17 amino acids long. cDNA libraries for TCR beta contained unique molecular identifiers. MiXCR was run by TCRdb on the PCR reads, yielding one entry per CDR3 protein. The data show 650,000 to 900,000 distinct CDR3 sequences, around 45% seen once. The TCR was taken from a girl under 18 with multiple sclerosis. The sequencing sample was made of blood. The rearrangement joins TRBV7-9 to TRBJ2-5; 10 bases align to TRBD1. CDR3 in DNA: TGTGCCAGCAGCTTAGCCGCCGGGACAGGGGTTCGAGAGACCCAGTACTTC. Translating it yields CASSLAAGTGVRETQYF. Using reference TRBV7-9 and TRBJ2-5 for the parts outside the CDR3, the full variable domain is DTGVSQNPRHKITKRGQNVTFRCDPISEHNRLYWYRQTLGQGPEFLTYFQNEAQLEKSRLLSDRFSAERPKGSFSTLEIQRTEQGDSAMYLCASSLAAGTGVRETQYFGPGTRLLVL.